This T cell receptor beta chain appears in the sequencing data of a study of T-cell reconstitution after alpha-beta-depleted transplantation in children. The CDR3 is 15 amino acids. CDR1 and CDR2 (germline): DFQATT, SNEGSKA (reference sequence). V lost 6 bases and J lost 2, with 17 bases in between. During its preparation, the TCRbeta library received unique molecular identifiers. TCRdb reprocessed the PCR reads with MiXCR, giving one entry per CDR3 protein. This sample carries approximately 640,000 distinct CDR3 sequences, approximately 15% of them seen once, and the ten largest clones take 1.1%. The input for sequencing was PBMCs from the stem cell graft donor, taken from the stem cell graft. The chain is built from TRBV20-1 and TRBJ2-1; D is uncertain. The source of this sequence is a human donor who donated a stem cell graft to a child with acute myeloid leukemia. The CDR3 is CSATVPIRAYNEQFF. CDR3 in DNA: TGCAGTGCGACGGTCCCGATTAGGGCCTACAATGAGCAGTTCTTC.